This T cell receptor (beta chain) came from a study of chemoradiotherapy in HPV16-positive cancers. In germline, CDR1 is SGHAT, CDR2 FQNNGV. V was clipped by 7 bases and J by 0 bases, with 15 bases between them. The CDR3 length is 15 residues. Repertoires were sampled repeatedly during chemoradiotherapy. The assay was immunoSEQ multiplex PCR, and TCRdb's table has in-frame clones only and misses some. Of 40,000 to 60,000 clones listed, about 88% are singletons. The sample was blood, taken from a patient who underwent chemoradiotherapy. The chain has TRBV11-2 and TRBJ1-1; D gene unclear. The sequence was collected from a human donor with HPV-associated anogenital cancer. The CDR3 region has the DNA TGTGCCAGCACCGAGGGTTACGGAGTGAACACTGAAGCTTTCTTT. As protein: CASTEGYGVNTEAFF.